This T cell receptor beta chain was observed in a study of response to subunit inactivated influenza vaccine. Broader study findings: T cells newly recruited by each seasonal influenza vaccination are few, the authors suggested.

Trimming removed 1 base from V and 9 bases from J, with 15 bases in between. The CDR3 covers 14 residues. CDR1 and CDR2 from the germline V gene are LGHNA and YSLEER. TCRdb reanalysed the RT-PCR reads using MiXCR and keeps one entry per CDR3 protein. The sample lists approximately 530,000 distinct CDR3 sequences, 6% to 9% seen once, with 10% to 15% in the top ten. This clonotype was counted between two and nine times. What it binds is unknown. The origin of this receptor is a man aged 50 to 69 who received an inactivated influenza vaccine. The gene calls are TRBV4-3 and TRBJ2-5; unclear D gene. Sequencing was performed on PBMCs from blood, taken less than 30 months after vaccination. CDR3 region: CASSQVLAEGSQYF. The CDR3 nucleotides read TGCGCCAGCAGCCAAGTGTTGGCAGAAGGGTCCCAGTACTTC.